These 14 T cell receptor beta chains share one sample of origin, sequenced in a study of blood T cell repertoires in COVID-19. TCRdb keeps only in-frame clones here, not all; method: immunoSEQ multiplex PCR. Altogether around 200,000 clones are present, about 83% being singletons, with the ten largest covering about 20%. Sequencing was carried out using peripheral blood. The source of these receptors is a person in their 70s with COVID-19, enrolled during active disease.

The V and J genes are TRBV3-1 (or the pseudogene TRBV3-2) and TRBJ2-7, with a weak D call TRBD2 (5 bases). V gave up 4 bases and J gave up 4 bases, with 17 bases separating them. The germline gives CDR1 LGHDT, CDR2 YNNKEL (reference sequence). This CDR3 is 15 amino acids long. The CDR3 DNA sequence: TGTGCCAGCAGCCCCCATGGGCCCGGGATGTACGAGCAGTACTTC. It codes for CASSPHGPGMYEQYF.

This chain connects TRBV14 to TRBJ2-7; D is perhaps TRBD2 (5 bases). Trimming removed 0 bases at V and 6 bases at J, with 9 bases between. CDR1 SGHDN and CDR2 FVKESK come from the germline V gene. The CDR3 is 13 residues long. CDR3 in DNA: TGTGCCAGCAGCCAAGATATGGGAGCCGAGCAGTACTTC. As protein: CASSQDMGAEQYF. The full variable domain, with the rest looked up from reference TRBV14 and TRBJ2-7, is EAGVTQFPSHSVIEKGQTVTLRCDPISGHDNLYWYRRVMGKEIKFLLHFVKESKQDESGMPNNRFLAERTGGTYSTLKVQPAELEDSGVYFCASSQDMGAEQYFGPGTRLTVT.

This clone was detected once. This chain links TRBV29-1 with TRBJ2-5; tentative D call: TRBD1 (6 bases). The V gene lost 7 bases and the J gene lost 1 base, with 10 bases spanning the gap. The CDR3 is 12 residues long. Germline V CDR1 and CDR2: SQVTM, ANQGSEA. In DNA, the CDR3 is TGCAGCGGACAGGTCTTCCAAGAGACCCAGTACTTC. Its protein product is CSGQVFQETQYF.

The DNA for the CDR3 is TGTGCCATCAGTGACTCGGGACAGGGGCTGAGCAATGAGCAGTTCTTC. It is translated as CAISDSGQGLSNEQFF. V gene TRBV10-3 combines with J gene TRBJ2-1; 10 nucleotides agree with TRBD1. This CDR3 comprises 16 residues. Germline-derived CDR1 and CDR2 are ENHRY and SYGVKD. The V and J ends lost 3 bases and 6 bases, in that order; junction bases with no gene match: 8.

The genes are TRBV3-1 (or the pseudogene TRBV3-2) and TRBJ1-4, with D maybe TRBD1 (5 bases). Germline V CDR1 and CDR2: LGHDT, YNNKEL (reference sequence). Trimming stripped 2 bases from V and 8 bases from J, with 24 bases between. This CDR3 is built from 18 residues. Written as DNA, the CDR3 is TGTGCCAGCAGCCAACACCCCTCAACCGTCGGGGGAGTCGAAAAACTGTTTTTT. It encodes CASSQHPSTVGGVEKLFF.

This chain links TRBV28 with TRBJ1-3, with 9 bases fitting TRBD1. The CDR3 loop spans 14 amino acids. Germline CDR1 and CDR2: MDHEN and SYDVKM. The trim removed 6 bases at V and 5 bases at J, leaving 5 bases unmatched. CDR3 sequence reads: CASRRTGARNTIYF. CDR3 coding DNA: TGTGCCAGCAGAAGGACAGGGGCAAGAAACACCATATATTTT.

This clone was found once. This chain joins TRBV28 and TRBJ1-3; 10 bases agree with TRBD1. The CDR3 runs 15 residues. The junction had 2 bases not matched to a gene; V was cut back by 6 bases and J by 0 bases. CDR1 and CDR2 (germline): MDHEN, SYDVKM. For the CDR3, the DNA is TGTGCCAGCAGACGGGACAGGGGCTCTGGAAACACCATATATTTT. This codes for CASRRDRGSGNTIYF.

V and J are TRBV7-2 and TRBJ1-2, with 9 bases aligning to TRBD1. CDR1 is SGHTA and CDR2 is FQGNSA in the germline V gene. Losses at the gene ends were 5 bases for V and 2 bases for J; bases not matched to a gene: 6. The length of the CDR3 is 15 residues. The CDR3 DNA reads TGTGCCAGCAGCCCAGACAGGGGGGCGAACTATGGCTACACCTTC. This codes for CASSPDRGANYGYTF.

This clone was picked up one time. The chain couples TRBV7-2 to TRBJ2-5, with 8 bases lining up with TRBD2. CDR3 length: 14 amino acids. V lost 6 bases and J lost 3; bases outside the gene matches: 6. CDR1 is SGHTA and CDR2 is FQGNSA in the germline V gene. CDR3: CASRWSGGEETQYF. Here the CDR3 DNA reads TGTGCCAGCAGGTGGTCGGGGGGGGAAGAGACCCAGTACTTC.

In this sample, this clone turned up a few times. V is TRBV14 and J is TRBJ2-7, with 8 bases fitting TRBD2. Germline lookup yields CDR1 SGHDN and CDR2 FVKESK. With 3 bases clipped from V and 3 bases from J, the junction kept 10 bases outside the gene matches. The CDR3 runs to 16 residues. The CDR3 sequence is CASSQAPGLVIYEQYF. The CDR3 nucleotides read TGTGCCAGCAGCCAGGCCCCGGGACTAGTAATCTACGAGCAGTACTTC.

The gene calls are TRBV7-3 and TRBJ1-2, with TRBD1 matching 9 bases. The CDR3 has 16 residues. Germline CDR1 reads SGHTA; CDR2 reads FQGTGA. V trimming: 5 bases; J trimming: 4 bases; junction bases outside the gene matches: 11. The CDR3 is CASSQEQGALTYGYTF. DNA of the CDR3: TGTGCCAGCAGCCAGGAACAGGGGGCTCTCACCTATGGCTACACCTTC.

The CDR3 DNA follows: TGTGCCGGCCGACCCCGGGGACAGGGGTTGGATGAGCAGTTCTTC. Amino acids: CAGRPRGQGLDEQFF. The rearrangement joins TRBV6-5 to TRBJ2-1; 10 nucleotides agree with TRBD1. After removal of 11 bases from V and 8 bases from J, the junction contained 15 bases not matched to a gene. CDR3 length: 15 residues. Germline loops: CDR1 MNHEY, CDR2 SVGAGI.

The rearrangement uses TRBV7-9 and TRBJ2-1; the D gene is possibly TRBD1 (6 bases). Germline values: CDR1 SEHNR, CDR2 FQNEAQ (reference sequence). CDR3 length: 16 residues. The V end was cut by 6 bases, the J end by 0 bases, with 15 bases between. CDR3 protein: CASRQGDTHSYNEQFF. DNA of the CDR3: TGTGCCAGCAGGCAAGGGGACACTCACTCCTACAATGAGCAGTTCTTC.

The chain has TRBV5-8 and TRBJ1-5; 9 bases are shared with TRBD1. This CDR3 comprises 15 residues. V shed 4 bases, J shed 3 bases, and the junction held 5 bases outside the gene matches. Germline V gene sequence: CDR1 SGHTS, CDR2 YDEGEE. The CDR3 sequence: CASSLGQGYNQPQHF. The DNA of the CDR3 is TGTGCCAGCAGCCTCGGACAGGGGTACAATCAGCCCCAGCATTTT.